This T cell receptor beta chain was found in a study of shared clonotypes between healthy human individuals. On the study more broadly: CD4 naive cells filled three plates per donor, CD4 memory three, CD8 naive two and CD8 memory one.

Germline CDR1 is MDHEN and CDR2 is SYDVKM. Trimming took off 6 bases at V and 5 bases at J, with 14 bases between the two ends. The CDR3 spans 14 residues. Overall study results and limits: Relative to clonotypes present in all four donors, those not shared had lower generation probabilities.

Some clones are missing from TCRdb's copy, which holds only in-frame ones; the method was immunoSEQ multiplex PCR. Among roughly 650,000 clones, 97% were seen once, and the ten largest hold around 0.058%. About this clone: Its matching antigen is unknown.

The V gene is TRBV28, the J gene TRBJ1-5; no definite D call. The sequenced material came from naive CD4+ T cells sorted from blood. Subset given: CD45RA+ positively selected. This clonotype was sampled from a woman under 40 in good health. Here the CDR3 DNA reads TGTGCCAGCAGCCCAGTTCGGGAGTATCAGCCCCAGCATTTT. Its protein is CASSPVREYQPQHF.